Given below is one TCR beta chain in context. Antigen specificity is unknown. The sample belongs to a study of T cells expressing NK-cell markers. Study results and limitations: Topping the CD3+CD56-NKG2C+ fraction as well were these clonotypes, in several donors.

The authors made TCR beta cDNA libraries by 5'RACE template switching. This switching added a universal primer site and UMIs. TCRdb reanalyzed the 5' RACE reads, giving one entry per CDR3 protein sequence and no DNA. The table gives a few hundred thousand distinct CDR3 sequences; the top ten clones make up approximately 0.42% of it. Germline V lookup: CDR1 LGHNA, CDR2 YNFKEQ. The CDR3 consists of 14 residues. The receptor's source is a man between 18 and 29 years old in good health. This chain joins TRBV4-2 and TRBJ1-1; TCRdb calls TRBD1, which cannot be checked without DNA. Sample: blood T cells: a sorted CD56 or NKG2C T cell subset, CD4+ or CD8+ T cells, or bulk PBMC T cells (not recorded which). CDR3 sequence: CASSQGTANTEAFF.